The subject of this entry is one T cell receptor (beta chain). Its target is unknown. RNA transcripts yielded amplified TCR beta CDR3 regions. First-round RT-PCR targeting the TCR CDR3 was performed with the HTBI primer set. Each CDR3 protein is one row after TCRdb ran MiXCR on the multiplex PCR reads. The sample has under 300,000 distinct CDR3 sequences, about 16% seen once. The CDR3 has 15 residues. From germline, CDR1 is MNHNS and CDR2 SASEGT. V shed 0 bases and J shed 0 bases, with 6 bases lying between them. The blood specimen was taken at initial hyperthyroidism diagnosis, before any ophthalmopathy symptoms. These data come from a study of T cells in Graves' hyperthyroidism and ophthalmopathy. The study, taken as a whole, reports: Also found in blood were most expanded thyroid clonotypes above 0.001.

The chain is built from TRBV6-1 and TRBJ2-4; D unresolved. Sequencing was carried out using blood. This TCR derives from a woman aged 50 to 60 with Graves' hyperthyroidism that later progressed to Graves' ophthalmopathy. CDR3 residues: CASSEAVLAKNIQYF. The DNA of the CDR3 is TGTGCCAGCAGTGAAGCGGTGCTAGCCAAAAACATTCAGTACTTC.